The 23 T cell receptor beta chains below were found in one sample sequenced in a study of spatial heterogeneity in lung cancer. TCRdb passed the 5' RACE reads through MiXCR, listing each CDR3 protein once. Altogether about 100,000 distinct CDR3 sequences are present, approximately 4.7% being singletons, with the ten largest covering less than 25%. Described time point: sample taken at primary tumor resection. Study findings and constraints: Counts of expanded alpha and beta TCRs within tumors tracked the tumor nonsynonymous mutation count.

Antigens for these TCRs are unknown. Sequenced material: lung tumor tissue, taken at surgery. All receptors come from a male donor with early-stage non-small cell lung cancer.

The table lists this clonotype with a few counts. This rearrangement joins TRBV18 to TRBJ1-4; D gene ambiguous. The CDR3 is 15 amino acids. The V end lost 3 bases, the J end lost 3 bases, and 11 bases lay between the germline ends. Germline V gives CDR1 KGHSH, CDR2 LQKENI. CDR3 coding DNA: TGTGCCAGCTCACCGGACGCAACCTCTAATGAAAAACTGTTTTTT. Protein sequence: CASSPDATSNEKLFF. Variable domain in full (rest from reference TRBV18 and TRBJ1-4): NAGVMQNPRHLVRRRGQEARLRCSPMKGHSHVYWYRQLPEEGLKFMVYLQKENIIDESGMPKERFSAEFPKEGPSILRIQQVVRGDSAAYFCASSPDATSNEKLFFGSGTQLSVL.

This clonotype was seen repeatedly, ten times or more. The CDR3 bases are TGTGCCACCAGCAGAGGTGGGGTAGGGCGAGATACGCAGTATTTT. Amino acid sequence: CATSRGGVGRDTQYF. The chain uses TRBV15 and TRBJ2-3, with no clear D. Trimming cost V 1 base and J 5 bases, with 13 bases left between them. CDR1 LNHNV and CDR2 YYDKDF come from the germline V gene (reference sequence). This CDR3 is built from 15 residues.

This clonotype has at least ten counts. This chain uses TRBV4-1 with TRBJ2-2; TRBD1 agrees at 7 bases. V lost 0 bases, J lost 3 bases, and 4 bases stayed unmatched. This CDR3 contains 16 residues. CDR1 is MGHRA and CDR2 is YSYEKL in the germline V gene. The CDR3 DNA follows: TGCGCCAGCAGCCAAGAGACAGGGCGATACACCGGGGAGCTGTTTTTT. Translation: CASSQETGRYTGELFF.

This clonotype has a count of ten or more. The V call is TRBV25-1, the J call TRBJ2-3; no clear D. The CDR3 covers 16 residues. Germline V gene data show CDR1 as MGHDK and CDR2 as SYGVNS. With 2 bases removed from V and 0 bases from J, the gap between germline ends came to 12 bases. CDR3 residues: CASSESAATSTDTQYF. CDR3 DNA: TGTGCCAGCAGTGAAAGCGCAGCTACTAGCACAGATACGCAGTATTTT.

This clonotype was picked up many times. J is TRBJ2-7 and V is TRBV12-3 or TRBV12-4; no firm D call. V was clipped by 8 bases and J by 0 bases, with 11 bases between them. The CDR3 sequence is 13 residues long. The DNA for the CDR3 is TGTGCCAGCCGCAACTGGGACTCCTACGAGCAGTACTTC. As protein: CASRNWDSYEQYF.

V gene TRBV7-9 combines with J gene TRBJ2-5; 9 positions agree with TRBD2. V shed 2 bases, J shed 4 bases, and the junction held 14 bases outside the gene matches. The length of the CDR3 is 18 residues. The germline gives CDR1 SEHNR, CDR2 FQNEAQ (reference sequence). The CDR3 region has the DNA TGTGCCAGCAGCTTACCCCCCACGAGCGGGAGGCGAGGAGAGACCCAGTACTTC. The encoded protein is CASSLPPTSGRRGETQYF.

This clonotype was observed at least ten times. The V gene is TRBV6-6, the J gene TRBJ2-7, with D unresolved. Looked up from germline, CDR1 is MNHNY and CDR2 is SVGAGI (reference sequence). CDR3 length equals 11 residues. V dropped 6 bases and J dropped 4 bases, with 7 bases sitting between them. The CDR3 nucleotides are TGTGCCAGCAGATTCCTTTACGAGCAGTACTTC. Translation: CASRFLYEQYF.

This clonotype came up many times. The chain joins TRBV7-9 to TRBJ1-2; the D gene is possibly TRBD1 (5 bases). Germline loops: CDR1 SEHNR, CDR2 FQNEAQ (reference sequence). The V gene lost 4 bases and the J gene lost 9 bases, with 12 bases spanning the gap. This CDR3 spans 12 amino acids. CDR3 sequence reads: CASSSTGSSYTF. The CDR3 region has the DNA TGTGCCAGCAGCTCCACAGGAAGTAGCTACACCTTC.

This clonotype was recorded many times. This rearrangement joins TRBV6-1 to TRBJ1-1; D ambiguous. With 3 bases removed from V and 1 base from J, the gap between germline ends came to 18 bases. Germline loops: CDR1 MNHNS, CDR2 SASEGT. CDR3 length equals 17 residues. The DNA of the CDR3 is TGTGCCAGCAGTGAGCCGGACGAGGGTCGGTGGAACACTGAAGCTTTCTTT. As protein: CASSEPDEGRWNTEAFF.

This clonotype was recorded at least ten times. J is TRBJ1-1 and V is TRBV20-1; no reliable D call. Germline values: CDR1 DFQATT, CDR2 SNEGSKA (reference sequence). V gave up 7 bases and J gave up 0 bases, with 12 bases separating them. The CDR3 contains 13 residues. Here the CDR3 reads CSVKTGLNTEAFF. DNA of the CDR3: TGCAGTGTCAAAACGGGTTTGAACACTGAAGCTTTCTTT.

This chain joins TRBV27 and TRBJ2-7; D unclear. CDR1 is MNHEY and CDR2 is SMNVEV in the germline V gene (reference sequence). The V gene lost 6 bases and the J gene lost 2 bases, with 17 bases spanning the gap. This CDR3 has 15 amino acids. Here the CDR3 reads CASRSTTVPPYEQYF. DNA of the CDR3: TGTGCCAGCAGATCGACCACTGTACCCCCCTACGAGCAGTACTTC.

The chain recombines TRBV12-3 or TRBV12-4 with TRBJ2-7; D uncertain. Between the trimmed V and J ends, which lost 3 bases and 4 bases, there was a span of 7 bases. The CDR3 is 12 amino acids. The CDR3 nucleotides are TGTGCCAGCAGTTTTGGGTTGTACGAGCAGTACTTC. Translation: CASSFGLYEQYF.

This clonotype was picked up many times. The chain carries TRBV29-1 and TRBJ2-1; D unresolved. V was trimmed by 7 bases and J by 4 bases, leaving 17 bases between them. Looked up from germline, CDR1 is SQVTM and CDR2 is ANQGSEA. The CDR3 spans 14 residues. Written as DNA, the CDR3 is TGCAGCGCAGTTGCGGCCGTGTCGTACAATGAGCAGTTCTTC. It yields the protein CSAVAAVSYNEQFF.

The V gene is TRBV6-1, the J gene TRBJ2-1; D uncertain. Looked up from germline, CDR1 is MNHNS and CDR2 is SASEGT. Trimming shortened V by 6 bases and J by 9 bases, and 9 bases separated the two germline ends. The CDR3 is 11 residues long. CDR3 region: CASSPMGEQFF. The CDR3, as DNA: TGTGCCAGCAGCCCCATGGGTGAGCAGTTCTTC.

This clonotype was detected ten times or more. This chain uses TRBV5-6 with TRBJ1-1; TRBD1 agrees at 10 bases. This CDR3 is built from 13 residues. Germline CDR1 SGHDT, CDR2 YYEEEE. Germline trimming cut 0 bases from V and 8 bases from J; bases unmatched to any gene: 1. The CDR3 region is CASSLVTGGEAFF. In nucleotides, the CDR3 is TGTGCCAGCAGCTTGGTGACAGGGGGCGAAGCTTTCTTT.

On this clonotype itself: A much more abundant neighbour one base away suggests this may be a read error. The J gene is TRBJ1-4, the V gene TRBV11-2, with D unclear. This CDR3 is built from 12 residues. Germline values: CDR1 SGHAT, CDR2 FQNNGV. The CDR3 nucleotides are TGTGCCAGCAGCCGCCAGCGTGAAAAACTGTATTTT. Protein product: CASSRQREKLYF.

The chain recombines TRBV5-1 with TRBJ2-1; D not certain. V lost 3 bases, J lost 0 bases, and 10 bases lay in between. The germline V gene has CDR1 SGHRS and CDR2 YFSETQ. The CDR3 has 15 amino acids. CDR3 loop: CASSSDPASYNEQFF. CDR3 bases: TGCGCCAGCAGCTCAGACCCGGCCTCCTACAATGAGCAGTTCTTC.

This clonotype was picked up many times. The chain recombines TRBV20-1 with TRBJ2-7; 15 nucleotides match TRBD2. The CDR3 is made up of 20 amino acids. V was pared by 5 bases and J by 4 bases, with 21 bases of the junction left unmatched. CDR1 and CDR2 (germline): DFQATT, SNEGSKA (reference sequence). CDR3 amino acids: CSALAGGDRTSGRAIYEQYF. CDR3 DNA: TGCAGTGCTTTGGCAGGGGGCGATAGGACTAGCGGGAGGGCCATATACGAGCAGTACTTC.

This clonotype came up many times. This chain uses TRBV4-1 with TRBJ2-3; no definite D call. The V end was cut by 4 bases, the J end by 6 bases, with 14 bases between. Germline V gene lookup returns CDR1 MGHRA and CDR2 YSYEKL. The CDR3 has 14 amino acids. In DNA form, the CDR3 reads TGCGCCAGCAGCCTCCTCTCCGTTGAGGATACGCAGTATTTT. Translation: CASSLLSVEDTQYF.

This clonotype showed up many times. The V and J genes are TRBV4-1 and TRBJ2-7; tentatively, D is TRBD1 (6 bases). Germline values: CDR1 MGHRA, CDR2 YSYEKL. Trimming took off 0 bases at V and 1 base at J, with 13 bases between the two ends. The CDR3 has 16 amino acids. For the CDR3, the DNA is TGCGCCAGCAGCCAAGATTCAGGGGAATGGTCCTACGAGCAGTACTTC. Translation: CASSQDSGEWSYEQYF.

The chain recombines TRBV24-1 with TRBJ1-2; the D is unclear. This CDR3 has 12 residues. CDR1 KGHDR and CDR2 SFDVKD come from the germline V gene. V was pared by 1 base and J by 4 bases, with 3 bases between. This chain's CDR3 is CATSDFSYGYTF. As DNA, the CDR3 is TGTGCCACCAGTGATTTTAGCTATGGCTACACCTTC.

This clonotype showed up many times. The CDR3 loop reads CATLLTGDTEAFF. CDR3 bases: TGTGCCACCCTCCTTACGGGGGACACTGAAGCTTTCTTT. J is TRBJ1-1 and V is TRBV12-3 or TRBV12-4; the D gene is possibly TRBD1 (5 bases). V was cut by 10 bases and J by 3 bases, with 15 bases left in between. CDR3 length: 13 amino acids.

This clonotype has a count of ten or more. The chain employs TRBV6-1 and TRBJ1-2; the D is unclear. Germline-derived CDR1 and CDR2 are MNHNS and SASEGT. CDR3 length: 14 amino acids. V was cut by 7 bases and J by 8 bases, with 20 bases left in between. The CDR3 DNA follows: TGTGCCAGCACAAGACCCTTAGATCTCCCCGGCTACACCTTC. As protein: CASTRPLDLPGYTF.